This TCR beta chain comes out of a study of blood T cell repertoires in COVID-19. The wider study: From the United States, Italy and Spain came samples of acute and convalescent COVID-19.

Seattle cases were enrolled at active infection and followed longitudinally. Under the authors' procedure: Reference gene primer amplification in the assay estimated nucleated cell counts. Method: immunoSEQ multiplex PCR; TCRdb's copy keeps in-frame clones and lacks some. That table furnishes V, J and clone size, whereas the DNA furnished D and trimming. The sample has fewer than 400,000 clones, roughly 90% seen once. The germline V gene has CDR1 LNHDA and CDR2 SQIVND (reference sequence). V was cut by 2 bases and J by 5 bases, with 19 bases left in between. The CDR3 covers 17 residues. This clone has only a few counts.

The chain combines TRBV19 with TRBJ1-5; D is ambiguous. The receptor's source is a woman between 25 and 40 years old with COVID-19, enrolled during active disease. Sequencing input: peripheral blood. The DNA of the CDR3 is TGTGCCAGTAGTATAACTAGGGTGCCCCTTGGTGATCAGCCCCAGCATTTT. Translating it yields CASSITRVPLGDQPQHF.